Reported below is one T cell receptor (beta chain). Its antigen specificity is not known. No base quality information exists; no much larger clone differs at one position. This specimen comes from a study of beta chain features in type 1 diabetes (dated by TCRdb to 2016 to 2019). With regard to the full study: Patients and healthy donors did not differ in mean age, gender distribution, total cell number or subset yield. In the study, TCRB repertoires of sorted circulating CD4+ T cell subsets from recently diagnosed type 1 diabetes patients were compared with those of matched healthy donors. A total of about 99,000,000 sorted cells were examined across all samples, and RNA yield correlated strongly with the number of cells per subset. Naive and central memory subsets were obtained from all 30 or so donors, but regulatory and stem cell-like memory subsets were isolated from only 8 patients and about 8 healthy donors. Study-wide conclusions, independent of this receptor: Because cDNA was sequenced instead of genomic DNA, activated cells with high expression could be over-represented, although the groups did not differ in activation or CD3 levels. PCR may preferentially amplify shorter templates, but because patient and control samples were amplified and corrected together, any resulting skew would affect both groups equally. At VDJ recombination sites, patients with type 1 diabetes made fewer insertions and deleted more nucleotides, a pattern implying thymic rearrangement abnormalities. Because small numbers of individuals were included in the HLA sub-analyses, any influence of HLA type on TCRB rearrangement was left unresolved. Naive, central memory and regulatory TCRB repertoires appeared to be more alike among patients than among healthy donors. Type 1 diabetes patients showed a moderate but significant shortening of TCRB CDR3 length in all four CD4+ subsets.

Germline trimming: 3 bases from V, 2 bases from J; junction bases outside gene matches: 22. CDR3 length: 22 amino acids, cysteine to phenylalanine. Only the CDR3 DNA is retained, 66 bases long and in frame from the first base. Via the germline V gene, CDR1 is LGHNA and CDR2 YNFKEQ. Each donor gave one peripheral blood draw, roughly 0.11 L on average, collected into heparinised tubes. Using a panel that included CD45RO, CCR7, CD25, CD127, CD95 and CD27, naive, central memory, regulatory and stem cell-like memory CD4+ T cells were sorted on a BD FACSAria II. All sorted populations exceeded 95% purity. Right away, PBMCs were isolated by Lymphoprep density gradient centrifugation and were stained directly, with no culture step. So that batch effects would be minimized, each experiment stained and sorted samples in pairs, pairing one healthy donor with one patient. All of the isolated RNA was reverse transcribed with the High Capacity cDNA Reverse Transcription Kit, so expressed TCRB transcripts were sequenced. Deep immunoSEQ sequencing was applied to naive, central memory and regulatory T cell samples, giving an average of around 3.4 million total reads per sample. Sorted cells were lysed in RLT buffer and RNA was extracted with DNase-treated RNeasy Micro or Mini kits, depending on cell number. Each cell subset was processed on its own to prevent cross-contamination, while patient and healthy donor samples were processed together. Using the immunoSEQ multiplex PCR, TCRB sequences were amplified from cDNA into 87-bp fragments spanning the CDR3 region. Amplicons were sequenced on the Illumina HiSeq platform. For the original study's pipeline: PCR bias was computationally corrected using synthetic template baselines, reads within Hamming distance 2 were collapsed, and singletons that could not be merged were discarded. By aligning reads against IMGT, V, D and J genes, CDR3 length, and insertions or deletions at six rearrangement sites were assigned. Within each subset, clonotype counts were normalized to sorted cell number, after which true diversity and Gini coefficients were computed with the tcR R package. The overlap coefficient, calculated on TCRB nucleotide sequences, was used to quantify repertoire sharing. In its TCRdb copy, this immuneACCESS table keeps in-frame sequences only and misses some clones. Where compared with another copy, unresolved V genes explain less than half of these, and the others have no known cause. D and trimming were read from the DNA, whereas the V and J calls and clone size are those reported in that table. For this sample there are 100,000 to 150,000 clones; 9% appear just once. The ten largest clones represent around 0.7% of the sample.

The chain joins TRBV4-2 to TRBJ1-4, with TRBD1 identical over 9 junction bases. Input material: central memory CD4+ T cells from blood. The clonotype comes from a man in his thirties or forties with type 1 diabetes. The bases are TGTGCCAGCAGCCATTATTTAATTCTCGTCGACAGGGGGGCCATGACTAATGAAAAACTGTTTTTT. Protein translation: CASSHYLILVDRGAMTNEKLFF.